This TCR beta chain was sequenced during a study of blood T cell repertoires in COVID-19. Sequencing was performed with immunoSEQ multiplex PCR; in TCRdb, only in-frame clones are kept and a portion is missing. The table has 90,000 to 120,000 clones, about 80% seen once. Germline CDR1 is SGHVS and CDR2 is FNYEAQ. This CDR3 region has 18 residues. V lost 1 base and J lost 3, with 20 bases in between. The chain recombines TRBV7-6 with TRBJ2-3; TRBD2 might be the D (6 bases). The source of this sequence is an elderly woman with active or convalescent COVID-19. The sequenced sample consisted of peripheral blood. The CDR3 DNA reads TGTGCCAGCAGCTTAGTGAGTCAGATGACTAGTAATACAGATACGCAGTATTTT. It codes for CASSLVSQMTSNTDTQYF.